A single sample is the source of the 25 T cell receptor beta chains below, sequenced in a study of T cells in Graves' hyperthyroidism and ophthalmopathy. TCR beta CDR3 region amplification was performed from RNA transcripts. A first-round RT-PCR of the TCR CDR3 used the HTBI primer set. MiXCR was run by TCRdb on the multiplex PCR reads, yielding one entry per CDR3 protein. The sample records around 690,000 distinct CDR3 sequences, around 16% being singletons. Sequenced material: blood. Source of these receptors: a man in his fifties with Graves' hyperthyroidism.

At least ten counts were recorded for this clonotype. This chain connects TRBV9 to TRBJ1-1; 8 bases agree with TRBD1. With V trimmed by 2 bases and J by 6 bases, 6 bases remained unmatched. CDR1 and CDR2 (germline): SGDLS, YYNGEE. CDR3 length: 14 residues. The DNA of the CDR3 is TGTGCCAGCAGCGTGGGCCAGGGGGCCGCTGAAGCTTTCTTT. Translated, it gives CASSVGQGAAEAFF.

This clonotype was counted only a few times. The chain recombines TRBV4-2 with TRBJ2-5; D might be TRBD2 (6 bases). CDR3 length equals 14 residues. The germline V gene encodes CDR1 LGHNA and CDR2 YNFKEQ. V dropped 0 bases and J dropped 3 bases, with 8 bases sitting between them. DNA for the CDR3: TGTGCCAGCAGCCAAGATAGCGGAAAAGAGACCCAGTACTTC. This translates into CASSQDSGKETQYF.

At least ten counts were recorded for this clonotype. V is TRBV20-1 and J is TRBJ1-2; TRBD1 agrees at 12 bases. J lost 8 bases, V lost 6 bases, and 4 bases had no gene match. The CDR3 totals 12 residues. Germline CDR1 DFQATT, CDR2 SNEGSKA (reference sequence). Here the CDR3 reads CSAGQGAGGYTF. The CDR3 nucleotides are TGCAGTGCGGGACAGGGGGCGGGAGGCTACACCTTC.

The genes are TRBV7-2 and TRBJ2-5; tentatively, D is TRBD2 (7 bases). The V end was cut by 4 bases, the J end by 4 bases, with 22 bases between. Germline V gene sequence: CDR1 SGHTA, CDR2 FQGNSA. This CDR3 contains 17 residues. DNA of the CDR3: TGTGCCAGCAGCTCGAGGGGGGGGGGGGGCCGGTTAGAGACCCAGTACTTC. Translated, it gives CASSSRGGGGRLETQYF.

In this sample, this clonotype turned up a few times. The chain uses TRBV27 and TRBJ1-4; D ambiguous. The germline gives CDR1 MNHEY, CDR2 SMNVEV (reference sequence). The CDR3 is made up of 15 amino acids. The V end lost 3 bases, the J end lost 5 bases, and 13 bases lay between the germline ends. The CDR3 coding sequence is TGTGCCAGCAGTTTCAAGGTGGGGAGAAATGAAAAACTGTTTTTT. It yields the protein CASSFKVGRNEKLFF.

This clonotype was seen once. The chain is built from TRBV19 and TRBJ1-5; tentatively, D is TRBD1 (5 bases). Germline CDR1 LNHDA, CDR2 SQIVND (reference sequence). The length of the CDR3 is 11 residues. The V gene lost 3 bases and the J gene lost 9 bases, with 6 bases spanning the gap. For the CDR3, the DNA is TGTGCCAGTAGTATGGGACTGCCCCAGCATTTT. Translating gives CASSMGLPQHF.

This clonotype was recorded many times. The chain carries TRBV11-2 and TRBJ2-2, with TRBD2 matching 7 bases. V gave up 1 base and J gave up 4 bases; unmatched junction bases: 6. This CDR3 has 16 amino acids. CDR1 SGHAT and CDR2 FQNNGV come from the germline V gene. The CDR3 here is CASSLVGGSVTGELFF. CDR3 in DNA: TGTGCCAGCAGCTTAGTCGGCGGGAGTGTCACCGGGGAGCTGTTTTTT.

This clonotype was counted ten times or more. The V and J genes are TRBV27 and TRBJ2-1, with D perhaps being TRBD1 or TRBD2 (5 bases each). This CDR3 region has 14 residues. Germline values: CDR1 MNHEY, CDR2 SMNVEV (reference sequence). Trimming took off 5 bases at V and 7 bases at J, with 15 bases between the two ends. CDR3 residues: CASSTGVWGNEQFF. CDR3 in DNA: TGTGCCAGCAGTACGGGTGTGTGGGGGAATGAGCAGTTCTTC.

At least ten counts were recorded for this clonotype. The V and J genes are TRBV28 and TRBJ1-4; tentative D call: TRBD1 (5 bases). This CDR3 has 14 amino acids. V was shortened by 1 base and J by 8 bases, with 11 bases between the two germline ends. Germline assignment: CDR1 MDHEN and CDR2 SYDVKM. The CDR3 is CASSLFGTREKLFF. CDR3 bases: TGTGCCAGCAGTTTATTTGGGACGCGAGAAAAACTGTTTTTT. The whole variable domain, filled in from reference TRBV28 and TRBJ1-4, reads DVKVTQSSRYLVKRTGEKVFLECVQDMDHENMFWYRQDPGLGLRLIYFSYDVKMKEKGDIPEGYSVSREKKERFSLILESASTNQTSMYLCASSLFGTREKLFFGSGTQLSVL.

This clonotype came up many times. The V call is TRBV12-3 or TRBV12-4, the J call TRBJ2-1; 10 bases are shared with TRBD1. With V trimmed by 5 bases and J by 4 bases, 5 bases remained unmatched. CDR3 length equals 15 residues. CDR3 nucleotides: TGTGCCAGCAGTACAGGACAGGGGGTTTACAATGAGCAGTTCTTC. Residues: CASSTGQGVYNEQFF.

This clonotype occurred a few times. The chain has TRBV19 and TRBJ1-6; perhaps TRBD1 as D (6 bases). Trimming pared 6 bases from V and 4 bases from J, leaving 13 bases between. Germline CDR1 reads LNHDA; CDR2 reads SQIVND (reference sequence). The length of the CDR3 is 15 residues. The CDR3 nucleotides read TGTGCCAGTAGGACCTTGGACAGTTATAATTCACCCCTCCACTTT. Translation gives CASRTLDSYNSPLHF.

This clonotype was seen at least ten times. The CDR3 is CASRRDRGSSYNEQFF. The DNA of the CDR3 is TGTGCCAGCAGGAGGGACAGGGGCAGCTCCTACAATGAGCAGTTCTTC. V and J are TRBV12-3 or TRBV12-4 and TRBJ2-1, with TRBD1 matching 10 bases. The CDR3 runs to 16 residues. Trimming took 6 bases from V and 0 from J; bases not matched to a gene: 5.

This clonotype turned up a few times. The rearrangement uses TRBV6-1 and TRBJ1-4; no firm D call. The CDR3 is made up of 16 amino acids. The V gene's germline CDR1 is MNHNS and CDR2 SASEGT. V was cut by 4 bases and J by 4 bases, with 16 bases left in between. CDR3 in DNA: TGTGCCAGCAGTGTCACCCCCGGACCGCTTAATGAAAAACTGTTTTTT. Translated: CASSVTPGPLNEKLFF.

Many counts were recorded for this clonotype. The V gene is TRBV19, the J gene TRBJ1-5, with D perhaps TRBD1 (5 bases). V lost 7 bases, J lost 3 bases, and 10 bases lay in between. Germline CDR1 is LNHDA and CDR2 is SQIVND (reference sequence). The CDR3 covers 13 residues. The CDR3 DNA sequence: TGTGCCAGTAATACAGGCTACAATCAGCCCCAGCATTTT. It codes for CASNTGYNQPQHF. Filled out from reference TRBV19 and TRBJ1-5, the complete variable domain reads DGGITQSPKYLFRKEGQNVTLSCEQNLNHDAMYWYRQDPGQGLRLIYYSQIVNDFQKGDIAEGYSVSREKKESFPLTVTSAQKNPTAFYLCASNTGYNQPQHFGDGTRLSIL.

This clonotype was observed a handful of times. One end of the junction fails to match germline, which may point to a read error. This rearrangement joins TRBV28 to TRBJ2-5, with 9 bases fitting TRBD1. This CDR3 spans 11 amino acids. The V gene's germline CDR1 is MDHEN and CDR2 SYDVKM. As DNA, the CDR3 is TGTGCCAGCAGTTTGAGGGACAGGGCCGACTTC. This encodes CASSLRDRADF.

This clonotype was seen a few times. The CDR3 loop reads CASSSVAGDEQYF. CDR3 sequence (DNA): TGCGCCAGCAGCTCAGTAGCGGGAGACGAGCAGTACTTC. This chain connects TRBV5-1 to TRBJ2-7; 9 positions agree with TRBD2. Trimming cost V 3 bases and J 5 bases; bases outside gene matches: 3. The length of the CDR3 is 13 residues. In germline, CDR1 is SGHRS, CDR2 YFSETQ.

This clonotype was seen ten or more times. The V gene is TRBV30, the J gene TRBJ1-3; TRBD1 is a possible D gene (5 bases). The V end was cut by 3 bases, the J end by 6 bases, with 15 bases between. The length of the CDR3 is 14 residues. Germline CDR1 is GTSNPN and CDR2 is SVGIG (reference sequence). The CDR3 is CAWRFTGGENTIYF. CDR3 DNA sequence: TGTGCCTGGAGGTTCACAGGAGGTGAAAACACCATATATTTT.

This clonotype was detected many times. V is TRBV12-3 or TRBV12-4 and J is TRBJ1-3; D remains unclear. V lost 6 bases and J 2 bases, leaving 8 bases between the germline ends. CDR3 size: 13 residues. CDR3 in amino acids: CASRAGAGNTIYF. The DNA of the CDR3 is TGTGCCAGCAGGGCCGGCGCTGGAAACACCATATATTTT.

The V and J genes are TRBV20-1 and TRBJ2-7; TRBD2 agrees at 12 bases. Germline assignment: CDR1 DFQATT and CDR2 SNEGSKA (reference sequence). This CDR3 is 15 amino acids long. J gave up 3 bases and V 5 bases, and 8 bases lay outside the gene matches. For the CDR3, the DNA is TGCAGTGCTGCCGACGGACTAGCGGGGAACTACGAGCAGTACTTC. Protein: CSAADGLAGNYEQYF.

Worth noting for this clonotype: A much larger clone lies one base from this, so it may be a read error. This CDR3 reads CASSLTRTGVAEQYF. Here the CDR3 DNA reads TGTGCCAGCTCCTTAACCAGGACAGGGGTGGCCGAGCAGTACTTC. The chain combines TRBV28 with TRBJ2-7; 9 bases line up with TRBD1. The CDR3 loop spans 15 amino acids. The V gene's germline CDR1 is MDHEN and CDR2 SYDVKM. Germline trimming cut 8 bases from V and 6 bases from J; bases unmatched to any gene: 14.

This clonotype was counted only a few times. This chain links TRBV7-2 with TRBJ2-7; D is uncertain. This CDR3 comprises 14 residues. Trimming stripped 5 bases from V and 2 bases from J, with 13 bases between. CDR1 is SGHTA and CDR2 is FQGNSA in the germline V gene. CDR3 bases: TGTGCCAGCAGCCCCCGCGTCAACGCCTACGAGCAGTACTTC. This codes for CASSPRVNAYEQYF.

This clonotype was found a few times. This chain connects TRBV5-5 to TRBJ2-7; D possibly matches TRBD1 or TRBD2 (5 bases each). The CDR3 loop spans 15 amino acids. Germline V gene sequence: CDR1 SGHKS, CDR2 YYEKEE (reference sequence). V dropped 4 bases and J dropped 3 bases, with 17 bases sitting between them. The CDR3 DNA reads TGTGCCAGCAGCGTGGACCGGGACCGAGGCTACGAGCAGTACTTC. Its protein product is CASSVDRDRGYEQYF.

This clonotype came up many times. This chain uses TRBV5-1 with TRBJ1-2; possibly TRBD1 for D (5 bases). V shed 1 base and J shed 0 bases, with 10 bases lying between them. CDR1 and CDR2 from the germline V gene are SGHRS and YFSETQ. CDR3 size: 15 residues. CDR3 in DNA: TGCGCCAGCAGCTTGAACGGACAAGCTAACTATGGCTACACCTTC. It is translated as CASSLNGQANYGYTF.

This clonotype was recorded many times. The genes are TRBV27 and TRBJ2-1, with D tentatively TRBD2 (5 bases). This CDR3 is built from 13 residues. The germline gives CDR1 MNHEY, CDR2 SMNVEV (reference sequence). V was pared by 6 bases and J by 3 bases, with 9 bases between. The CDR3 sequence: CASRSLGYNEQFF. CDR3 in DNA: TGTGCCAGCAGGTCACTAGGCTACAATGAGCAGTTCTTC.

The genes are TRBV14 and TRBJ1-2, with TRBD1 identical over 7 bases. Germline V gives CDR1 SGHDN, CDR2 FVKESK. This CDR3 region has 17 residues. With V trimmed by 4 bases and J by 2 bases, 13 bases remained unmatched. The DNA of the CDR3 is TGTGCCAGCAGCCCAAATTCTTGGACAGGACCAAACTATGGCTACACCTTC. This sequence encodes CASSPNSWTGPNYGYTF.